The next 2 T cell receptor beta chains were all read from a single sample in a study of early stage breast cancer tumors. TCRdb's table, derived via immunoSEQ multiplex PCR, lists solely in-frame clones and lacks some. The profile shows some 35,000 clones, under 80% of them singletons. The specimen was blood. Receptors originate from a person between 55 and 69 years old with breast cancer.

This clone was seen more than once but under ten times. The chain couples TRBV6-6 to TRBJ2-3; D gene ambiguous. Per germline, CDR1 MNHNY and CDR2 SVGAGI (reference sequence). This CDR3 region has 13 residues. The ends were cut back, 0 bases at V and 6 bases at J, with 7 bases in the middle. The CDR3 DNA reads as TGTGCCAGCAGTTACTCGGCAGCCGATACGCAGTATTTT. Amino acid sequence: CASSYSAADTQYF.

The chain is built from TRBV5-1 and TRBJ1-1, with D possibly TRBD1 on 5 matching bases. There are 16 residues in the CDR3. Trimming pared 1 base from V and 0 bases from J, leaving 13 bases between. The V gene's germline CDR1 is SGHRS and CDR2 YFSETQ. The chain's CDR3 is CASSLIVGGVNTEAFF. The CDR3 coding sequence is TGCGCCAGCAGCTTGATTGTTGGGGGAGTGAACACTGAAGCTTTCTTT.